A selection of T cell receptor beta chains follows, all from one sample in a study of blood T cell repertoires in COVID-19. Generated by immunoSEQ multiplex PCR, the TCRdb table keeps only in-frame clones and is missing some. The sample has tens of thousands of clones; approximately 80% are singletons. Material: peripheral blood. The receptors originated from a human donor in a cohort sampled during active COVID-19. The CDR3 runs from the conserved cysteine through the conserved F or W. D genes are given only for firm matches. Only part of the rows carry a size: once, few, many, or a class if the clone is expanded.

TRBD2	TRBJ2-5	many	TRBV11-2	TGTGCCAGCAGCTCTTCCTTGGCGGGGGGGCAGGAGACCCAGTACTTC	CASSSSLAGGQETQYF
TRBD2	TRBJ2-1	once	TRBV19	TGTGCCAGTAGTACACTAGCGGGGGGGAACAATGAGCAGTTCTTC	CASSTLAGGNNEQFF
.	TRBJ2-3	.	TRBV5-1	TGCGCCAGCAGCACCACTACAGATACGCAGTATTTT	CASSTTTDTQYF
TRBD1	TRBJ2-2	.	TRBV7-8	TGTGCCAGCAGCTTACGACCGGGACAGGGGGCCACCGGGGAGCTGTTTTTT	CASSLRPGQGATGELFF
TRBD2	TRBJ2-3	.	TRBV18	TGTGCCAGCTCTCTTGGGACTAGCGGGACCGGGGATACGCAGTATTTT	CASSLGTSGTGDTQYF
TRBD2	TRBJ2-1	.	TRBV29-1	TGCAGCGTTGCGGCTAGAAGGACTAGCGGGGGGTTTTACAATGAGCAGTTCTTC	CSVAARRTSGGFYNEQFF
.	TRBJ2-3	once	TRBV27	TGTGCCAGCAGTTTATCTCTTGCGGGACCCGGTACGCAGTATTTT	CASSLSLAGPGTQYF
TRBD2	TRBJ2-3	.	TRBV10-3	TGTGCCTCCGGACTAGCGGGGGGGCAAGATACGCAGTATTTT	CASGLAGGQDTQYF
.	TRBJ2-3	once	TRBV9	TGTGCCAGCAGCGTAGATGGGGGCGAGGGTGGCACAGATACGCAGTATTTT	CASSVDGGEGGTDTQYF
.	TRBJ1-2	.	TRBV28	TGTGCCAGCAGTTGGACATACCACTATGGCTACACCTTC	CASSWTYHYGYTF
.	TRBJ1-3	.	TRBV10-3	TGTGCCATCAGTGAGTCCGCAGGAACTGGAAACACCATATATTTT	CAISESAGTGNTIYF
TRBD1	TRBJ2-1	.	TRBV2	TGTGCCAGCAGGGCAACAGGGGGCGACGGCAATGAGCAGTTCTTC	CASRATGGDGNEQFF
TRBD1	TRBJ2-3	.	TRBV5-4	TGTGCCAGCAGCCATAACCCGACAGGGTTGGGCACAGATACGCAGTATTTT	CASSHNPTGLGTDTQYF
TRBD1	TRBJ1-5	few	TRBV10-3	TGTGCCATCAGACAGGGGGGCAATCAGCCCCAGCATTTT	CAIRQGGNQPQHF
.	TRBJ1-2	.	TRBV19	TGTGCCAGTACCATACGTTCGGGGGTCAATCCTTATGGCTACACCTTC	CASTIRSGVNPYGYTF
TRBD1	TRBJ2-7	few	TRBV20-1	TGCAGTGCTAGTAGGACTCCACAGGGGGAGCAGTACTTC	CSASRTPQGEQYF
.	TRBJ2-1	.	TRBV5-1	TGCGCCAGCAGCTTGGAGGCCGGGGTCCCTACAAATGAGCAGTTCTTC	CASSLEAGVPTNEQFF
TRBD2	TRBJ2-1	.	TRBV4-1	TGCGCCAGCAGCCAGACTAGCGGAAACTACAATGAGCAGTTCTTC	CASSQTSGNYNEQFF
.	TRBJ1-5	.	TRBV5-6	TGTGCCAGCAGCTTATGGACCCCAGGGGGCAATCAGCCCCAGCATTTT	CASSLWTPGGNQPQHF
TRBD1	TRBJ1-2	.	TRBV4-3	TGCGCCAGCAGCCAAGGGAGTCAGGGGGGTCTCTATGGCTACACCTTC	CASSQGSQGGLYGYTF
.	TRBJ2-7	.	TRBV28	TGTGCCAGCAGTTGGGCTCCTGACTCCTACGAGCAGTACTTC	CASSWAPDSYEQYF
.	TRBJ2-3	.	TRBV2	TGTGCCAGCAGGGTGGGGGCCGACGATACGCAGTATTTT	CASRVGADDTQYF
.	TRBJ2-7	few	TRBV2	TGTGCCAGCAGTGGGTTTGGGGGCAACTACGAGCAGTACTTC	CASSGFGGNYEQYF